A selection of T cell receptor beta chains follows, all from one sample in a study of shared clonotypes between healthy human individuals. Profiled with immunoSEQ multiplex PCR; TCRdb holds only in-frame clones, not every one. The table records 2.3 million or so clones, 80% to 95% of them present only once. The specimen was naive CD4+ T cells from PBMCs. Receptor source: a young man in good health. Some clones in this sample may be carry-over from other donors' samples. Both conserved end residues are part of each CDR3.

10	TRBV5-4	TRBJ2-5	CASGMETQYF
14	TRBV18	TRBJ2-3	CASSPAAGTDTQYF
14	TRBV5-1	TRBJ2-5	CASSLGGSQETQYF
15	TRBV9	TRBJ1-3	CASSRSTGSGNTIYF
14	TRBV7-2	TRBJ2-5	CASSLAAGGETQYF
18	TRBV11-2	TRBJ1-1	CASSSSRGFWTENTEAFF
16	TRBV5-1	TRBJ2-5	CASSLRSGRPGETQYF
14	TRBV7-9	TRBJ2-3	CASSFRQVTDTQYF
18	TRBV4-1	TRBJ2-7	CASSQPELSGRASYEQYF
14	TRBV5-4	TRBJ1-1	CASSLQGVNTEAFF
15	TRBV27	TRBJ1-5	CASSLWGQGVQPQHF
11	TRBV7-9	TRBJ2-7	CASTDGYEQYF
16	TRBV6-5	TRBJ2-5	CASSYSMDRGRQTQYF
14	TRBV27	TRBJ1-1	CASSLGQANTEAFF
15	TRBV5-1	TRBJ2-2	CASRSGQGNTGELFF
13	TRBV28	TRBJ1-1	CASSLEGGRGAFF
13	TRBV18	TRBJ2-7	CASSPQGTYEQYF
15	TRBV28	TRBJ2-5	CASKRGGILQETQYF
15	TRBV6-1	TRBJ1-5	CASSNPGQTNQPQHF
15	TRBV5-1	TRBJ2-7	CASSLGVVAGNEQYF
17	TRBV30	TRBJ2-1	CAWRKGSLDRAYNEQFF
12	TRBV5-1	TRBJ2-3	CASSLLEDTQYF
15	TRBV5-1	TRBJ1-2	CASSPRQGEGYGYTF
15	TRBV6-1	TRBJ2-1	CASSAPSGTADEQFF
15	TRBV7-8	TRBJ1-2	CASSMTGGVDYGYTF
15	TRBV27	TRBJ2-5	CASRMSGRARETQYF
15	TRBV7-2	TRBJ2-1	CASSRSMAGEDEQFF
12	TRBV2	TRBJ1-2	CASSRGNHGYTF
13	TRBV4-1	TRBJ1-3	CASSQDRGDTIYF
17	TRBV6-4	TRBJ2-1	CASSAGTGGIGYNEQFF
14	TRBV5-1	TRBJ1-1	CASSGSGDNTEAFF
16	TRBV28	TRBJ2-1	CASRPLKGALNNEQFF
14	TRBV7-6	TRBJ2-7	CASATPQDHYEQYF
13	TRBV27	TRBJ1-2	CASSAGQRYGYTF
13	TRBV6-1	TRBJ1-1	CASRGFMDTEAFF
11	TRBV30	TRBJ2-1	CAWTSYNEQFF
17	TRBV4-2	TRBJ2-2	CASSHSLGERYTGELFF
14	TRBV10-3	TRBJ2-1	CAIMWEGSYNEQFF
14	TRBV4-2	TRBJ2-3	CASSQDRFTDTQYF
18	TRBV9	TRBJ2-3	CASSVEFWDRGNTDTQYF
14	TRBV7-9	TRBJ2-5	CASSYRQPQETQYF
14	TRBV4-2	TRBJ2-7	CASSQDGGWGEQYF
14	TRBV7-3	TRBJ2-5	CASSSLAGERTQYF
14	TRBV6-6	TRBJ1-1	CASSIQGVNTEAFF
16	TRBV5-1	TRBJ1-1	CASSPGLGQGGTEAFF
15	TRBV30	TRBJ1-2	CAWSVLRGNGAGYTF
18	TRBV5-6	TRBJ2-7	CASSPRGLAGESSYEQYF
17	TRBV28	TRBJ1-6	CASSLRPVGRGNSPLHF
16	TRBV27	TRBJ2-1	CASYYRGLAGNNEQFF
15	TRBV13	TRBJ2-7	CASSFAGQGSIEQYF
16	TRBV7-9	TRBJ2-2	CASSLLGQGAAGELFF